This is a list of T cell receptor beta chains from one sample in a study of Ad26.COV2.S vaccination and SARS-CoV-2 variants. The method was immunoSEQ multiplex PCR; TCRdb's version includes in-frame clones alone and lacks a portion of them. The sample includes hundreds of thousands of clones, approximately 88% of them seen just once. The source material was peripheral blood, sampled in a trial of Ad26.COV2.S vaccine versus placebo. The receptors derive from a person aged 18 to 65 who received the Ad26.COV2.S COVID-19 vaccine or a placebo. Both conserved end residues are part of each CDR3. The D gene is left open where the match is weak. Clone size is not always given. Where it is, it says once, few, many or a class for expanded clones.

D gene,V gene,clone size,J gene,CDR3 protein,CDR3 DNA
.,TRBV19,.,TRBJ2-7,CASSISRDYEQYF,TGTGCCAGTAGTATTTCTAGGGACTACGAGCAGTACTTC
TRBD2,TRBV5-6,.,TRBJ2-1,CASSPTSGRYNEQFF,TGTGCCAGCAGCCCAACTAGCGGGAGGTACAATGAGCAGTTCTTC
.,TRBV6-6,.,TRBJ1-6,CASSLRTAPNSPLHF,TGTGCCAGCAGCCTTAGGACTGCTCCCAATTCACCCCTCCACTTT
.,TRBV10-3,.,TRBJ1-2,CAISDEGGPLENYGYTF,TGTGCCATCAGTGACGAGGGGGGGCCACTCGAGAACTATGGCTACACCTTC
.,TRBV16,.,TRBJ2-1,CASSQSEDEQFF,TGTGCCAGCAGCCAATCGGAAGATGAGCAGTTCTTC
.,TRBV5-4,.,TRBJ2-3,CASSLGYPEGQYF,TGTGCCAGCAGCTTGGGCTACCCTGAGGGGCAGTATTTT
.,TRBV27,.,TRBJ1-2,CASSPRGPYYGYTF,TGTGCCAGCAGTCCCCGGGGGCCCTATTATGGCTACACCTTC
.,TRBV28,.,TRBJ1-1,CASSSPVAGTEAFF,TGTGCCAGCAGTTCCCCGGTTGCGGGGACTGAAGCTTTCTTT
.,TRBV15,once,TRBJ1-6,CATSRDRSYNSPLHF,TGTGCCACCAGCAGGGATCGCTCCTATAATTCACCCCTCCACTTT
.,TRBV21-1,.,TRBJ1-1,CASSNSPVEHTEAFF,TGTGCCAGCAGCAATTCGCCCGTAGAACACACTGAAGCTTTCTTT
.,TRBV2,.,TRBJ1-1,CASSEDGEAFF,TGTGCCAGCAGTGAGGACGGTGAAGCTTTCTTT
.,TRBV11-2,.,TRBJ1-5,CASSLNGVASNQPQHF,TGTGCCAGCAGCTTAAACGGAGTCGCTAGCAATCAGCCCCAGCATTTT
TRBD1,TRBV2,once,TRBJ2-3,CASMPGQGARDTQYF,TGTGCCAGCATGCCGGGACAGGGGGCTCGGGATACGCAGTATTTT
.,TRBV19,.,TRBJ2-2,CASSVQVAGELFF,TGTGCCAGTAGTGTACAGGTCGCCGGGGAGCTGTTTTTT
.,TRBV6-5,.,TRBJ1-2,CASSYSSGLFYGYTF,TGTGCCAGCAGTTACTCATCAGGGCTGTTCTATGGCTACACCTTC
TRBD1,TRBV10-3,.,TRBJ2-5,CAISPGQVETQYF,TGTGCCATCAGTCCGGGACAGGTAGAGACCCAGTACTTC
.,TRBV20-1,.,TRBJ2-5,CSANDGMARETQYF,TGCAGTGCTAATGACGGAATGGCTCGCGAGACCCAGTACTTC
TRBD1,TRBV11-2,.,TRBJ2-5,CASSNSGTVETQYF,TGTGCCAGCAGCAATTCCGGGACAGTGGAGACCCAGTACTTC
.,TRBV5-1,.,TRBJ2-1,CASSLGQRTYNEQFF,TGCGCCAGCAGCTTGGGACAGAGGACCTACAATGAGCAGTTCTTC
.,TRBV21-1,.,TRBJ2-1,CASSIILAGEGNEQFF,TGTGCCAGCAGCATTATCCTAGCGGGAGAGGGGAATGAGCAGTTCTTC
TRBD2,TRBV5-1,.,TRBJ2-3,CATTSGGNTDTQYF,TGCGCCACTACTAGCGGGGGGAACACAGATACGCAGTATTTT
TRBD2,TRBV6-1,.,TRBJ2-5,CASSEGGGLAGSGAQYF,TGTGCCAGCAGTGAAGGGGGCGGACTAGCGGGGTCCGGGGCCCAGTACTTC
TRBD2,TRBV24-1,.,TRBJ2-3,CATSDWSSGDGDTQYF,TGTGCCACCAGTGATTGGAGTAGCGGGGATGGAGATACGCAGTATTTT
TRBD1,TRBV6-2/TRBV6-3,.,TRBJ1-2,CASSYPGQGNYGYTF,TGTGCCAGCAGTTACCCGGGACAGGGAAACTATGGCTACACCTTC
.,TRBV20-1,.,TRBJ1-1,CSASWPVNTEAFF,TGCAGTGCTAGTTGGCCAGTGAACACTGAAGCTTTCTTT
TRBD2,TRBV6-5,once,TRBJ2-7,CASSYRPSGSYEQYF,TGTGCCAGCAGTTACCGGCCTAGCGGGAGTTACGAGCAGTACTTC
.,TRBV15,.,TRBJ1-1,CATSRQLNTEAFF,TGTGCCACCAGCAGACAGCTCAACACTGAAGCTTTCTTT
TRBD1,TRBV18,.,TRBJ2-7,CASSPGTGGHEQYF,TGTGCCAGCTCACCAGGGACAGGGGGCCACGAGCAGTACTTC
.,TRBV19,.,TRBJ1-2,CASSPRYGYTF,TGTGCCAGTAGCCCCCGGTATGGCTACACCTTC
.,TRBV10-3,.,TRBJ1-2,CAISDQDGNGYTF,TGTGCCATCAGTGACCAGGACGGAAATGGCTACACCTTC
.,TRBV4-2,many,TRBJ2-4,CASRPEGGYKNIQYF,TGTGCCAGCAGACCTGAGGGGGGTTACAAAAACATTCAGTACTTC
.,TRBV7-9,once,TRBJ2-2,CASPEPGTTNTGELFF,TGTGCCAGCCCTGAACCGGGGACAACGAACACCGGGGAGCTGTTTTTT
TRBD2,TRBV5-1,once,TRBJ2-1,CASTPSGGVHEQFF,TGCGCCAGCACCCCTAGCGGGGGGGTCCATGAGCAGTTCTTC
.,TRBV19,.,TRBJ2-2,CASRGSDRAGELFF,TGTGCCAGTAGGGGATCGGACAGAGCCGGGGAGCTGTTTTTT
.,TRBV4-2,.,TRBJ1-5,CASSQDPDRYQPQHF,TGTGCCAGCAGCCAAGACCCGGACCGCTATCAGCCCCAGCATTTT
TRBD1,TRBV5-1,.,TRBJ2-1,CASSLGQGDNEQFF,TGCGCCAGCAGCTTGGGACAGGGCGACAATGAGCAGTTCTTC
TRBD1,TRBV5-1,.,TRBJ2-3,CASIGTGGTTDTQYF,TGCGCCAGCATAGGGACAGGGGGAACCACAGATACGCAGTATTTT